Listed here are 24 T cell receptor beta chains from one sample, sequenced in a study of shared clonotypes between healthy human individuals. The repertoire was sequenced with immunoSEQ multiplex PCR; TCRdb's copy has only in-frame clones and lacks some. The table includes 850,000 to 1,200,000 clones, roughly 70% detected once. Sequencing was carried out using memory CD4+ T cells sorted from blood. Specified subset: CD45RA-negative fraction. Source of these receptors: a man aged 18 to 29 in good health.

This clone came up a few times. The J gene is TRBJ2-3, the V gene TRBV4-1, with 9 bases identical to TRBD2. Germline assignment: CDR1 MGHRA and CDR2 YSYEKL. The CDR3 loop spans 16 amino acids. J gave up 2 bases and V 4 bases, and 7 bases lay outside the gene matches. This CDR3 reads CASSPRGGATTDTQYF. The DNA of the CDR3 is TGCGCCAGCAGCCCCCGCGGGGGGGCCACCACAGATACGCAGTATTTT.

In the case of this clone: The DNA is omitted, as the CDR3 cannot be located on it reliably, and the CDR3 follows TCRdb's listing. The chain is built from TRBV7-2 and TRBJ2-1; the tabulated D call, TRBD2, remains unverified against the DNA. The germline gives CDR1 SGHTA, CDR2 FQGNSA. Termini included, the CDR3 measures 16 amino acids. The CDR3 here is CASSLSQVTVGEGAFF.

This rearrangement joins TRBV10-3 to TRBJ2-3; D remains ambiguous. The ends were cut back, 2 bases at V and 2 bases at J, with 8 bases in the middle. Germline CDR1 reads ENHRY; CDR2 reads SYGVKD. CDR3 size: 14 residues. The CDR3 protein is CAISETASTDTQYF. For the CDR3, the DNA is TGTGCCATCAGTGAGACAGCCTCCACAGATACGCAGTATTTT.

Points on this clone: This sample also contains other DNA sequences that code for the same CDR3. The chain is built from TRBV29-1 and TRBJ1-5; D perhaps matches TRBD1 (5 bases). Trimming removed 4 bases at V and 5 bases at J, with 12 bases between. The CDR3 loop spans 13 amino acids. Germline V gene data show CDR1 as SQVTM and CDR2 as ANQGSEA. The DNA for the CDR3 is TGCAGCGTTGCCCAGGGTCTGGATCAGCCCCAGCATTTT. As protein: CSVAQGLDQPQHF. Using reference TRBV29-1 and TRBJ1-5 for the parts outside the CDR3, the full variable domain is SAVISQKPSRDICQRGTSLTIQCQVDSQVTMMFWYRQQPGQSLTLIATANQGSEATYESGFVIDKFPISRPNLTFSTLTVSNMSPEDSSIYLCSVAQGLDQPQHFGDGTRLSIL.

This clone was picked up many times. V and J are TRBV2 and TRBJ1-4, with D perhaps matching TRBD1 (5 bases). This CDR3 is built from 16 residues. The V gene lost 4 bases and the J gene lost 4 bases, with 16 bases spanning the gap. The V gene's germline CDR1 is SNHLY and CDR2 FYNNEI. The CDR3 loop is CASSGSLGRINEKLFF. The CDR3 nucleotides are TGTGCCAGCAGTGGATCACTGGGGCGGATTAATGAAAAACTGTTTTTT.

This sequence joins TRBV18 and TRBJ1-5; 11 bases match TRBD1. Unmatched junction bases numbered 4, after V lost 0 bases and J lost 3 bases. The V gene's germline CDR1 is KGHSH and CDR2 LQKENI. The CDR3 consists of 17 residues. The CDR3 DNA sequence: TGTGCCAGCTCACCACCGGGGACAGGGGGGGACAATCAGCCCCAGCATTTT. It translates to CASSPPGTGGDNQPQHF.

CDR3 nucleotides: TGTGCCAGCAATCCGGCGTCTGGAAACACCATATATTTT. Protein sequence: CASNPASGNTIYF. The rearrangement links TRBV11-2 to TRBJ1-3; no reliable D call. CDR3 size: 13 residues. V shed 7 bases and J shed 1 base, with 8 bases lying between them. CDR1 and CDR2 (germline): SGHAT, FQNNGV. The full variable domain, with the rest looked up from reference TRBV11-2 and TRBJ1-3, is EAGVAQSPRYKIIEKRQSVAFWCNPISGHATLYWYQQILGQGPKLLIQFQNNGVVDDSQLPKDRFSAERLKGVDSTLKIQPAKLEDSAVYLCASNPASGNTIYFGEGSWLTVV.

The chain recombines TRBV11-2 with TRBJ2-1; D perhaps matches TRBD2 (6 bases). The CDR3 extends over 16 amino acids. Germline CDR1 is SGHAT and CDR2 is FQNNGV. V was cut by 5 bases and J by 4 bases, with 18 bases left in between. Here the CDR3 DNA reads TGTGCCAGCAGCCCCCGTGGGGCGGGGCGTTACAATGAGCAGTTCTTC. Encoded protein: CASSPRGAGRYNEQFF. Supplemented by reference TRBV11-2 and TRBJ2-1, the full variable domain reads EAGVAQSPRYKIIEKRQSVAFWCNPISGHATLYWYQQILGQGPKLLIQFQNNGVVDDSQLPKDRFSAERLKGVDSTLKIQPAKLEDSAVYLCASSPRGAGRYNEQFFGPGTRLTVL.

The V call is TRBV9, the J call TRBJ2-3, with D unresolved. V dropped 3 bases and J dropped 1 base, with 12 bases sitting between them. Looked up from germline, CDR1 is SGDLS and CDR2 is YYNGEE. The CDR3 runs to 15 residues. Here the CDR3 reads CASSEVRSRTDTQYF. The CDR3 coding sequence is TGTGCCAGCAGCGAGGTACGAAGTCGCACAGATACGCAGTATTTT.

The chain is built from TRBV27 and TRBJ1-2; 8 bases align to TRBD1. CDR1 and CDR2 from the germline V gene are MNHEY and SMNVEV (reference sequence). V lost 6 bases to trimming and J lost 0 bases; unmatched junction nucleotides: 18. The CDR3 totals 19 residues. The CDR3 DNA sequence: TGTGCCAGCAGCCCGATTGTCGGACAGGGAAGGAGAGCTAACTATGGCTACACCTTC. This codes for CASSPIVGQGRRANYGYTF.

The CDR3 is CASKEHSEAFF. In DNA form, the CDR3 reads TGTGCCAGTAAGGAGCATTCTGAAGCTTTCTTT. The chain has TRBV19 and TRBJ1-1; D gene ambiguous. V dropped 7 bases and J dropped 6 bases, with 9 bases sitting between them. This CDR3 is 11 amino acids long. Germline V lookup: CDR1 LNHDA, CDR2 SQIVND (reference sequence).

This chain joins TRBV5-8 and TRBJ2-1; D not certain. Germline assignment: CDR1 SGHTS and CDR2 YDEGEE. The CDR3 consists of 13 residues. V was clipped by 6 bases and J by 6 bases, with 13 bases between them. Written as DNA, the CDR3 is TGTGCCAGCAACCATTTGGTGGGCAATGAGCAGTTCTTC. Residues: CASNHLVGNEQFF.

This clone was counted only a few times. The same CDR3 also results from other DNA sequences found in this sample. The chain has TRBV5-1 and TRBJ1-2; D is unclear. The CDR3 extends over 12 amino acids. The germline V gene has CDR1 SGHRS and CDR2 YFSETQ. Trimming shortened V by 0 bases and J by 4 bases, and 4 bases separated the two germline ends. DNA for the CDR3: TGCGCCAGCAGCTTGGACAGCTATGGCTACACCTTC. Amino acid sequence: CASSLDSYGYTF. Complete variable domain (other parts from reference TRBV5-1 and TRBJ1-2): KAGVTQTPRYLIKTRGQQVTLSCSPISGHRSVSWYQQTPGQGLQFLFEYFSETQRNKGNFPGRFSGRQFSNSRSEMNVSTLELGDSALYLCASSLDSYGYTFGSGTRLTVV.

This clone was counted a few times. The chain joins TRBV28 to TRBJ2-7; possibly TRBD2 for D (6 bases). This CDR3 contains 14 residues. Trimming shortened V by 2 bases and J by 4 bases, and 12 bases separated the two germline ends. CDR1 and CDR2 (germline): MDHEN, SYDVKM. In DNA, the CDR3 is TGTGCCAGCAGTTTAGGGGACTTCAAATACGAGCAGTACTTC. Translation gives CASSLGDFKYEQYF.

The CDR3 sequence: CASSLGGLSLTDTQYF. Here the CDR3 DNA reads TGCGCCAGCAGCTTGGGAGGACTGTCACTAACAGATACGCAGTATTTT. The chain uses TRBV5-1 and TRBJ2-3, with a weak D call TRBD2 (5 bases). This CDR3 contains 16 residues. CDR1 and CDR2 (germline): SGHRS, YFSETQ. V was cut by 0 bases and J by 3 bases, with 14 bases left in between.

The DNA for the CDR3 is TGTGCCAGCAGCTTAGGAGGGGCCCCCTACGAGCAGTACTTC. It yields the protein CASSLGGAPYEQYF. The chain is built from TRBV7-8 and TRBJ2-7, with D perhaps TRBD1 or TRBD2 (5 bases each). V was shortened by 1 base and J by 2 bases, with 9 bases between the two germline ends. CDR3 size: 14 residues. Germline V lookup: CDR1 SGHVS, CDR2 FQNEAQ.

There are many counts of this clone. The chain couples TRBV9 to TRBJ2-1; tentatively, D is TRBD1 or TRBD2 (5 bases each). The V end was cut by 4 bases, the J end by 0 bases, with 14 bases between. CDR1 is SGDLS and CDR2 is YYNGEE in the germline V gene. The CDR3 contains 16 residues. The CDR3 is CASSSRSGSSYNEQFF. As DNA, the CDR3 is TGTGCCAGCAGCTCCCGTTCAGGGAGCTCCTACAATGAGCAGTTCTTC.

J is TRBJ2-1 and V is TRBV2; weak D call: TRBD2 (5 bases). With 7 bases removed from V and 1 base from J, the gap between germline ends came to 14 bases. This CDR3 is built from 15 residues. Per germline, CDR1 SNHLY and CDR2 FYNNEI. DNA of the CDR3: TGTGCCAGCAAACTAGACCGCGGGTCCTACAATGAGCAGTTCTTC. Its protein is CASKLDRGSYNEQFF. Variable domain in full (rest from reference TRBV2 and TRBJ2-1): EPEVTQTPSHQVTQMGQEVILRCVPISNHLYFYWYRQILGQKVEFLVSFYNNEISEKSEIFDDQFSVERPDGSNFTLKIRSTKLEDSAMYFCASKLDRGSYNEQFFGPGTRLTVL.

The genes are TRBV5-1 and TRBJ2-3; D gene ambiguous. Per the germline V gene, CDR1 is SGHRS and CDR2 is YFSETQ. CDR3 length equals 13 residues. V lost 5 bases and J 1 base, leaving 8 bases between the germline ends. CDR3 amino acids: CASRVGGTDTQYF. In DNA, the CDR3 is TGCGCCAGCAGAGTTGGCGGCACAGATACGCAGTATTTT.

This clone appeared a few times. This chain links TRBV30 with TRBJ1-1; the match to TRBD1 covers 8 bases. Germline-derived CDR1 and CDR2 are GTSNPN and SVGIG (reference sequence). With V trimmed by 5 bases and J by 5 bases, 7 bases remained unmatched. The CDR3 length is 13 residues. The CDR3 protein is CAWAGTGKTEAFF. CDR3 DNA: TGTGCCTGGGCCGGGACAGGCAAGACTGAAGCTTTCTTT.

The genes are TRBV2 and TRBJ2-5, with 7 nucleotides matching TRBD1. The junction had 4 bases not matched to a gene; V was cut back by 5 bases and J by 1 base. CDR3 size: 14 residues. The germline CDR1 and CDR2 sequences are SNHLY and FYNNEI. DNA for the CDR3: TGTGCCAGCAGTAGCGGACAGGCCCAAGAGACCCAGTACTTC. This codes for CASSSGQAQETQYF.

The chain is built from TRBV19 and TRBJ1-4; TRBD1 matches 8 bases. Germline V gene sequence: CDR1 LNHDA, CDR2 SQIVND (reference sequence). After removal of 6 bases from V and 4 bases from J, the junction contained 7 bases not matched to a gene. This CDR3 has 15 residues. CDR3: CASRVQGASNEKLFF. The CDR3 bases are TGTGCCAGTAGGGTGCAGGGGGCCAGTAATGAAAAACTGTTTTTT.

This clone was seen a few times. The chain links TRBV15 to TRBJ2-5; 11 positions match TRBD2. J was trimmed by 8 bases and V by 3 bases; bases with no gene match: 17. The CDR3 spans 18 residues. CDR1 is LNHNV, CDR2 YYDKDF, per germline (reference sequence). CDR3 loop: CATSRATPGGLAAGTQYF. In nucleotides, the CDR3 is TGTGCCACCAGCAGGGCTACTCCCGGGGGACTAGCGGCCGGAACCCAGTACTTC.

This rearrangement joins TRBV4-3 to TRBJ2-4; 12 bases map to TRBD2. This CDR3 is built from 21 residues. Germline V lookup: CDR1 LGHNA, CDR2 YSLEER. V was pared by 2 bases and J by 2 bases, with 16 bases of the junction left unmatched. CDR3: CASSQTLLAGGPEETKNIQYF. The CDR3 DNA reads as TGCGCCAGCAGCCAAACCCTCCTAGCGGGAGGGCCGGAGGAAACCAAAAACATTCAGTACTTC.